This TCR beta chain was documented in a study of cytomegalovirus exposure and HLA in healthy donors. The PCR used 60 Vbeta and 13 Jbeta primers. This table comes from immunoSEQ multiplex PCR, and its TCRdb copy is limited to in-frame clones, with some not included. Of about 240,000 clones in the sample, about 80% are singletons; the top ten hold almost 8%. Germline CDR1 and CDR2: LNHDA and SQIVND (reference sequence). The CDR3 has 14 residues. Trimming removed 3 bases from V and 6 bases from J; junction bases left unmatched: 2. On this clone: The sample carries other DNA sequences with the same CDR3.

The TCR sequence derives from a woman aged 55-75 years in good health and CMV-seropositive. The material sequenced was PBMCs. This chain joins TRBV19 and TRBJ1-5; 10 bases fit TRBD1. The CDR3 nucleotides read TGTGCCAGTAGTATCCGGGACAGGGGTCAGCCCCAGCATTTT. Translating gives CASSIRDRGQPQHF. The full variable domain, rest sourced from reference TRBV19 and TRBJ1-5, is DGGITQSPKYLFRKEGQNVTLSCEQNLNHDAMYWYRQDPGQGLRLIYYSQIVNDFQKGDIAEGYSVSREKKESFPLTVTSAQKNPTAFYLCASSIRDRGQPQHFGDGTRLSIL.